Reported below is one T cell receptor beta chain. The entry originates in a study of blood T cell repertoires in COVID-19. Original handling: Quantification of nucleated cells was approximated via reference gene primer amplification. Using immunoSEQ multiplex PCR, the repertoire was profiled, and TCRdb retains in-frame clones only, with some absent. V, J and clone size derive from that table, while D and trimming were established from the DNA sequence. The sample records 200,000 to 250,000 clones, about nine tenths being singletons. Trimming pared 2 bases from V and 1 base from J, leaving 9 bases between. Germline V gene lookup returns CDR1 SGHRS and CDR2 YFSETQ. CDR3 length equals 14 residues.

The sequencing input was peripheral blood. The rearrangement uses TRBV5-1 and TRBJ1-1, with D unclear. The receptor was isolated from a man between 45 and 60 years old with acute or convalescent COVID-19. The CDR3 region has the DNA TGCGCCAGCAGCTTCCCGGAGAGGAACACTGAAGCTTTCTTT. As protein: CASSFPERNTEAFF.